The clone carrying this T cell receptor beta chain was recorded many times. Time point described: before trial treatment. Primers used for first-strand cDNA, a TRAV- and TRBV-specific set, covered both alpha and beta chains. Over approximately 20 PCR cycles, TCRs were amplified from a constant-region primer and V-primer adapter. MiXCR, applied by TCRdb to the reads, yields one record per CDR3 protein. The data contain about 60,000 distinct CDR3 sequences, under 30% of them singletons. The source of the sample is a study of low-dose radiotherapy and immunotherapy resistance in tumors. The CDR3 covers 13 residues. The junction had 8 bases not matched to a gene; V was cut back by 8 bases and J by 5 bases. Per germline, CDR1 SQVTM and CDR2 ANQGSEA.

The rearrangement joins TRBV29-1 to TRBJ1-1; the match to TRBD1 covers 10 bases. This sequence was found in a male donor with prostate cancer. Source: PBMCs, taken before treatment. Written as DNA, the CDR3 is TGCAGCTCCCGGACAGGGGGAGGTACTGAAGCTTTCTTT. Its protein product is CSSRTGGGTEAFF.